One and the same sample provided the 8 T cell receptor beta chains below, sequenced in a study of blood T cell repertoires in COVID-19. Using immunoSEQ multiplex PCR, the repertoire was profiled, and TCRdb retains in-frame clones only, with some absent. Among around 300,000 clones listed, around nine tenths were seen once. What was sequenced was peripheral blood. Every receptor here comes from a man between 50 and 59 years old with acute or convalescent COVID-19.

There are a few counts of this clone. J is TRBJ2-7 and V is TRBV10-1; 11 bases are shared with TRBD1. CDR3 length equals 16 residues. With V trimmed by 4 bases and J by 5 bases, 10 bases remained unmatched. Per the germline V gene, CDR1 is WNHNN and CDR2 is SYGVQD (reference sequence). The CDR3 sequence is CASSGVVGTGGHEQYF. DNA for the CDR3: TGCGCCAGCAGTGGCGTTGTGGGGACAGGGGGTCACGAGCAGTACTTC.

Only one count was recorded for this clone. The chain joins TRBV5-1 to TRBJ1-2; D gene unclear. Germline CDR1 SGHRS, CDR2 YFSETQ. V was cut by 4 bases and J by 8 bases, with 21 bases left in between. The CDR3 extends over 15 amino acids. CDR3 in amino acids: CASSPGADPTRGYTF. In DNA form, the CDR3 reads TGCGCCAGCAGCCCAGGCGCTGACCCGACACGCGGCTACACCTTC.

In nucleotides, the CDR3 is TGTGCCAGCAGCCTCCAGGCTGGCAATGAGCAGTTCTTC. Protein product: CASSLQAGNEQFF. The rearrangement joins TRBV7-9 to TRBJ2-1; D not resolved. The germline V gene encodes CDR1 SEHNR and CDR2 FQNEAQ (reference sequence). The CDR3 runs 13 residues. Trimming removed 5 bases from V and 6 bases from J, with 11 bases in between.

The table lists this clone with a few counts. The chain is built from TRBV9 and TRBJ2-3; D possibly corresponds to TRBD2 (6 bases). CDR1 SGDLS and CDR2 YYNGEE come from the germline V gene. Trimming cost V 0 bases and J 2 bases, with 10 bases left between them. The CDR3 is 15 residues long. This CDR3 reads CASSVEGGVTDTQYF. CDR3 nucleotide sequence: TGTGCCAGCAGCGTAGAGGGCGGGGTCACAGATACGCAGTATTTT.

This chain joins TRBV9 and TRBJ1-4; D may be TRBD1 (6 bases). Trimming cost V 4 bases and J 11 bases, with 21 bases left between them. Germline CDR1 reads SGDLS; CDR2 reads YYNGEE. CDR3 length: 15 amino acids. In DNA form, the CDR3 reads TGTGCCAGCAGCTCACAGGGCTCTGGCCCCGGTAAACTGTTTTTT. It translates to CASSSQGSGPGKLFF.

The chain uses TRBV18 and TRBJ1-2; D call uncertain. The CDR3 is 13 amino acids. CDR1 is KGHSH, CDR2 LQKENI, per germline. Trimming removed 2 bases at V and 6 bases at J, with 10 bases between. The CDR3 here is CASSPTGGNGYTF. As DNA, the CDR3 is TGTGCCAGCTCACCAACGGGTGGAAATGGCTACACCTTC.

The J gene is TRBJ1-2, the V gene TRBV5-1; TRBD1 agrees at 9 bases. The CDR3 extends over 16 amino acids. Germline V lookup: CDR1 SGHRS, CDR2 YFSETQ. Trimming took 5 bases from V and 1 from J; bases not matched to a gene: 9. The CDR3 is CASRPAYRGHNYGYTF. CDR3 DNA: TGCGCCAGCAGGCCCGCCTACAGGGGGCATAACTATGGCTACACCTTC.

The rearrangement uses TRBV7-9 and TRBJ1-1; D remains ambiguous. This CDR3 contains 14 residues. V lost 7 bases and J 5 bases, leaving 17 bases between the germline ends. The V gene's germline CDR1 is SEHNR and CDR2 FQNEAQ (reference sequence). The CDR3 sequence is CASTYGEPGTEAFF. The DNA of the CDR3 is TGTGCCAGCACCTATGGAGAGCCGGGGACTGAAGCTTTCTTT.